A selection of T cell receptor beta chains follows, all from one sample in a study of blood T cell repertoires in COVID-19. Profiled with immunoSEQ multiplex PCR; TCRdb holds only in-frame clones, not every one. The table records fewer than 60,000 clones, about four fifths of them present only once. The sample consisted of peripheral blood. The receptors stem from a human donor in a cohort sampled during active COVID-19. Both conserved end residues are trimmed from each CDR3.

v_call cdr3_aa
TRBV19 ASSSRDNYGYT
TRBV27 ASSLGRVEYEQY
TRBV5-1 ASSFDRGGTEAF
TRBV6-1 ASSEKLERWETQY
TRBV9 ASSVGGQVNEQY
TRBV14 ASSEGGGYGYT
TRBV18 ASSHRGLENIQY
TRBV7-3 ASSFSPTSPSTQY
TRBV7-6 ASSLVSSGGAREQY
TRBV12-3/TRBV12-4 ASSFGNTIY
TRBV6-1 ASSALGEGSVGNYGYT
TRBV30 AWSVSENTEAF
TRBV5-1 ASSLEAAPGQY
TRBV11-3 ASSATSGRVDEQF
TRBV6-5 ASSYSRASGTEAF
TRBV5-6 ASSTGGNNSPLH
TRBV2 ASSQYRGSEQY
TRBV27 ASSLLGDRGEKLF